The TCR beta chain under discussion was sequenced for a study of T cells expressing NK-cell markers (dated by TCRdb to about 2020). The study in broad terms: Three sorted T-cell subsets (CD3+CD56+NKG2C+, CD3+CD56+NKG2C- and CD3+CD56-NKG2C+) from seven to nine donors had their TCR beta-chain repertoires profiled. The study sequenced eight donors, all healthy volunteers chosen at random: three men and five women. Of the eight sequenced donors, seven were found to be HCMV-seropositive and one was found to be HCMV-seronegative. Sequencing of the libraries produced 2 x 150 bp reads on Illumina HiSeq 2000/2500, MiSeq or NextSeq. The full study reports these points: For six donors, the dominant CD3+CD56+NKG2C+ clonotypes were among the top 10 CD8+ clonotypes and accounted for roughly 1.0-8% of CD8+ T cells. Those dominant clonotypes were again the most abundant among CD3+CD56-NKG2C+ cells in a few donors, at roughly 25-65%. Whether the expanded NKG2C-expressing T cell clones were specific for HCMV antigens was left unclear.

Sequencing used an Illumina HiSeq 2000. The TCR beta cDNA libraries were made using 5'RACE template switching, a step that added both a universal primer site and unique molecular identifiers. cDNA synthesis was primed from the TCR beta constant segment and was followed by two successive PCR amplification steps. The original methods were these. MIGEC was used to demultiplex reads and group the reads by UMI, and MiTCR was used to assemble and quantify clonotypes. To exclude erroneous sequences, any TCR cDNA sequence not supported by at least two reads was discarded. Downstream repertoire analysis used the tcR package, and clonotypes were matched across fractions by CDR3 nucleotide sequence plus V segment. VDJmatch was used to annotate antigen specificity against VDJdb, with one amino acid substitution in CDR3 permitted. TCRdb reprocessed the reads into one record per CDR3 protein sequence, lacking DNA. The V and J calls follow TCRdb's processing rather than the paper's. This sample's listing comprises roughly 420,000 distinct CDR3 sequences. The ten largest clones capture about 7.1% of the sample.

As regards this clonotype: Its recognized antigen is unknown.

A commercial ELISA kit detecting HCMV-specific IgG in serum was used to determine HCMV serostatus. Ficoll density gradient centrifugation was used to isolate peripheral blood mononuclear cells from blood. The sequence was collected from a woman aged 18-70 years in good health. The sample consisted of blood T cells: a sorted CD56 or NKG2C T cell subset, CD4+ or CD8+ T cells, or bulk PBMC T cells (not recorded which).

The CDR3 is CASSFDRGDTGELFF. Recombination connected TRBV5-4 to TRBJ2-2; TCRdb's D gene call, TRBD1, goes unchecked for lack of DNA. The germline V gene (reference sequence) provides CDR1 SGHNT and CDR2 YYREEE. Reading from cysteine to phenylalanine, the CDR3 counts 15 amino acids. DNA for this receptor is not on file.